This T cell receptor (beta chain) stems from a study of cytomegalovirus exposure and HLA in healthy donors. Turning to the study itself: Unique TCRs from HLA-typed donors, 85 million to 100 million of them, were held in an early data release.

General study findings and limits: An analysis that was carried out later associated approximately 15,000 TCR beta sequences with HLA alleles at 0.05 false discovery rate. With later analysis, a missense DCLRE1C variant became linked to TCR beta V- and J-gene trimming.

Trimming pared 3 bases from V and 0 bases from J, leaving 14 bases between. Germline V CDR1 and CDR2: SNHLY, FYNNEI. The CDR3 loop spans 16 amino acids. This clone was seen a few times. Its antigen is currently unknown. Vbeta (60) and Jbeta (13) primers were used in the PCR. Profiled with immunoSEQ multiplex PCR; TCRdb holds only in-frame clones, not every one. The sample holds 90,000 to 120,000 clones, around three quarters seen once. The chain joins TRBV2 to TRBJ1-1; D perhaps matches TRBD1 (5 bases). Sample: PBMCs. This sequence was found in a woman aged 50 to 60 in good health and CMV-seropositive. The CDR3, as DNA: TGTGCCAGCAGTGATAACCCGCGGGGGGTGAACACTGAAGCTTTCTTT. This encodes CASSDNPRGVNTEAFF.